These 16 T cell receptor beta chains were sequenced from one sample in a study of blood T cell repertoires in COVID-19. Only in-frame clones appear in the TCRdb table, and some are missing; sequencing was by immunoSEQ multiplex PCR. The sample consists of some 520,000 clones, roughly 89% of them appearing once. The sequenced sample consisted of peripheral blood. The receptors derive from a man between 18 and 35 years old with COVID-19, enrolled during active disease.

The rearrangement uses TRBV19 and TRBJ1-4, with a weak D call TRBD1 (5 bases). CDR3 size: 15 residues. Germline loops: CDR1 LNHDA, CDR2 SQIVND (reference sequence). Trimming left V 6 bases short and J 7 bases short, with 18 bases between. CDR3 nucleotide sequence: TGTGCCAGTAGGGCCCAAGCAGGGCGGGGTGAAAAACTGTTTTTT. Encoded protein: CASRAQAGRGEKLFF.

The gene calls are TRBV5-4 and TRBJ2-2; TRBD2 might be the D (7 bases). V lost 6 bases and J lost 4, with 13 bases in between. The germline CDR1 and CDR2 sequences are SGHNT and YYREEE (reference sequence). The CDR3 consists of 14 residues. In nucleotides, the CDR3 is TGTGCCAGCAAGGGGGGAGGGGTCACCGGGGAGCTGTTTTTT. It specifies CASKGGGVTGELFF.

This sequence joins TRBV5-1 and TRBJ2-5; D possibly corresponds to TRBD2 (5 bases). V lost 7 bases and J lost 5, with 21 bases in between. From germline, CDR1 is SGHRS and CDR2 YFSETQ. The CDR3 has 15 amino acids. As DNA, the CDR3 is TGCGCCAGCTGTGCGGGTCGGAGATCCCCGGAGACCCAGTACTTC. As protein: CASCAGRRSPETQYF. Supplemented by reference TRBV5-1 and TRBJ2-5, the full variable domain reads KAGVTQTPRYLIKTRGQQVTLSCSPISGHRSVSWYQQTPGQGLQFLFEYFSETQRNKGNFPGRFSGRQFSNSRSEMNVSTLELGDSALYLCASCAGRRSPETQYFGPGTRLLVL.

The chain recombines TRBV5-6 with TRBJ2-7; D is uncertain. The V and J ends lost 2 bases and 3 bases respectively, with 12 bases between them. Germline CDR1 is SGHDT and CDR2 is YYEEEE. The CDR3 has 14 amino acids. The CDR3 reads CASSFAEVIYEQYF. CDR3 nucleotide sequence: TGTGCCAGCAGCTTTGCAGAGGTCATCTACGAGCAGTACTTC.

The DNA of the CDR3 is TGTGCCTCCGACAGGGTCGGCCTCTCTGGAAACACCATATATTTT. This sequence encodes CASDRVGLSGNTIYF. The chain uses TRBV30 and TRBJ1-3; the match to TRBD1 covers 7 bases. The length of the CDR3 is 15 residues. Germline CDR1 is GTSNPN and CDR2 is SVGIG (reference sequence). J lost 0 bases, V lost 7 bases, and 9 bases had no gene match. The full variable domain, with the rest looked up from reference TRBV30 and TRBJ1-3, is SQTIHQWPATLVQPVGSPLSLECTVEGTSNPNLYWYRQAAGRGLQLLFYSVGIGQISSEVPQNLSASRPQDRQFILSSKKLLLSDSGFYLCASDRVGLSGNTIYFGEGSWLTVV.

The rearrangement uses TRBV30 and TRBJ1-2, with TRBD1 as a possible D gene (5 bases). This CDR3 region has 12 residues. Germline V CDR1 and CDR2: GTSNPN, SVGIG (reference sequence). Trimming left V 3 bases short and J 5 bases short, with 10 bases between. CDR3 DNA sequence: TGTGCCTGGAGCCGGGGGGGGTATGGCTACACCTTC. Amino acids: CAWSRGGYGYTF. The whole variable domain, remainder taken from reference TRBV30 and TRBJ1-2, is SQTIHQWPATLVQPVGSPLSLECTVEGTSNPNLYWYRQAAGRGLQLLFYSVGIGQISSEVPQNLSASRPQDRQFILSSKKLLLSDSGFYLCAWSRGGYGYTFGSGTRLTVV.

The rearrangement uses TRBV10-2 and TRBJ1-2; TRBD1 matches at 7 bases. CDR3 size: 15 residues. The V gene end was trimmed by 3 bases and the J gene end by 7 bases; junction bases not matched to a gene: 11. Per germline, CDR1 WSHSY and CDR2 SAAADI. The CDR3 region is CASSDPTQGVVGYTF. The CDR3 DNA follows: TGCGCCAGCAGTGACCCGACGCAGGGGGTAGTTGGCTACACCTTC.

This clone has only a few counts. The V gene is TRBV21-1, the J gene TRBJ2-7; whether TRBD2, the table's D call, matches the DNA was not checked. TRBV21-1 is designated a pseudogene. CDR3 length equals 15 residues. The CDR3 region has the DNA TGTGCCAGCAGCAAGGAGACTAGCGGGTCCTACGAGCAGTACTTC. It yields the protein CASSKETSGSYEQYF.

The chain couples TRBV19 to TRBJ2-2, with 7 bases identical to TRBD2. Germline V gene data show CDR1 as LNHDA and CDR2 as SQIVND (reference sequence). This CDR3 is 17 amino acids long. J was trimmed by 7 bases and V by 8 bases; bases with no gene match: 19. The CDR3 reads CASGFRGRGDPRGELFF. The CDR3 nucleotides read TGTGCCAGTGGGTTCCGAGGGAGGGGCGACCCACGCGGGGAGCTGTTTTTT.

The chain carries TRBV7-8 and TRBJ2-7; 8 bases line up with TRBD2. Per germline, CDR1 SGHVS and CDR2 FQNEAQ. CDR3 length: 15 amino acids. Losses at the gene ends were 5 bases for V and 4 bases for J; bases not matched to a gene: 10. CDR3: CASSEEASGLYEQYF. CDR3 nucleotide sequence: TGTGCCAGCAGCGAAGAGGCTAGCGGGTTGTACGAGCAGTACTTC.

The chain employs TRBV11-2 and TRBJ1-1, with D perhaps TRBD1 (6 bases). This CDR3 is 15 amino acids long. The germline V and J ends were trimmed by 5 bases and 4 bases, with 17 bases remaining between them. Germline-derived CDR1 and CDR2 are SGHAT and FQNNGV. The CDR3 is CASSPLAGVLTEAFF. The CDR3 DNA follows: TGTGCCAGCAGCCCCCTCGCAGGGGTGCTCACTGAAGCTTTCTTT. The variable domain in full, with the rest retrieved from reference TRBV11-2 and TRBJ1-1, is EAGVAQSPRYKIIEKRQSVAFWCNPISGHATLYWYQQILGQGPKLLIQFQNNGVVDDSQLPKDRFSAERLKGVDSTLKIQPAKLEDSAVYLCASSPLAGVLTEAFFGQGTRLTVV.

This chain connects TRBV3-1 (or the pseudogene TRBV3-2) to TRBJ1-2; no clear D. CDR3 length equals 16 residues. Germline CDR1 reads LGHDT; CDR2 reads YNNKEL (reference sequence). Trimming took 1 base from V and 4 from J, leaving 16 bases between them. Here the CDR3 reads CASSQGLGRVTYGYTF. The CDR3 DNA reads as TGTGCCAGCAGCCAAGGCCTGGGGAGGGTCACCTATGGCTACACCTTC.

Comment on this clone: Other DNA sequences in the same sample also yield this CDR3. The genes are TRBV7-9 and TRBJ2-3; D might be TRBD2 (6 bases). CDR1 is SEHNR and CDR2 is FQNEAQ in the germline V gene (reference sequence). V lost 1 base and J lost 0, with 8 bases in between. The CDR3 loop spans 15 amino acids. The CDR3 bases are TGTGCCAGCAGCTTAGGGCTAGCGAGCACAGATACGCAGTATTTT. It codes for CASSLGLASTDTQYF.

This clone was detected only once. V is TRBV5-1 and J is TRBJ1-2; TRBD1 matches 10 bases. The CDR3 spans 14 residues. J gave up 6 bases and V 3 bases, and 5 bases lay outside the gene matches. Germline lookup yields CDR1 SGHRS and CDR2 YFSETQ. CDR3 in amino acids: CASSSGGTGDGYTF. The CDR3, as DNA: TGCGCCAGCAGCTCAGGGGGGACAGGGGATGGCTACACCTTC.

V is TRBV6-4 and J is TRBJ2-3; D may be TRBD2 (6 bases). V was clipped by 2 bases and J by 6 bases, with 9 bases between them. CDR3 length: 13 amino acids. The germline V gene encodes CDR1 MRHNA and CDR2 SNTAGT. DNA of the CDR3: TGTGCCAGCAGTGACGTGGGGGGTGATACGCAGTATTTT. This encodes CASSDVGGDTQYF.

This CDR3 reads CASSNNYEQYF. CDR3 nucleotides: TGTGCCAGCAGTAATAACTACGAGCAGTACTTC. The chain has TRBV2 and TRBJ2-7; D is uncertain. The CDR3 loop spans 11 amino acids. Germline V gene lookup returns CDR1 SNHLY and CDR2 FYNNEI. V lost 5 bases, J lost 3 bases, and 5 bases lay in between.